Sequencing of this T cell receptor (beta chain) was carried out in a study of identical twins. TCRdb reprocessed the 5' RACE reads with MiXCR, giving one entry per CDR3 protein. The sample includes some 790,000 distinct CDR3 sequences, about 20% of them seen just once. Germline values: CDR1 SGHNT, CDR2 YYREEE (reference sequence). There are 16 residues in the CDR3. V was pared by 4 bases and J by 5 bases, with 22 bases between. The sample also formed part of further work on T cells expressing NK-cell markers.

The sequence came from a woman aged 18-29 years in good health. The source material was PBMCs. This sequence joins TRBV5-4 and TRBJ2-7, with D possibly called TRBD1 or TRBD2 (6 bases each). The CDR3 here is CASSRAGGAGKDEQYF. The CDR3 DNA reads TGTGCCAGCAGCCGGGCCGGGGGCGCAGGGAAGGACGAGCAGTACTTC.